This TCR gamma chain was identified in a study of gamma-delta T cells after stem cell transplantation. This clone qualifies as large. Other DNA sequences in this sample translate to the same CDR3. TCRdb redid clone calling on the RT-PCR reads using CATT. The sample carries about 820 gamma-chain clones, about 6% recorded once. What was sequenced was gamma-delta T cells. This clonotype was obtained from a human donor. It is not recorded whose cells these are; they may come from a transplant donor.

The CDR3 DNA reads as TGTGCCTTGTGGGAGGTATCAGAGTTGGGCAAAAAAATCAAGGTATTT. Encoded protein: CALWEVSELGKKIKVF. This chain uses TRGV9 with TRGJP. Germline V CDR1 and CDR2: GITISATS, ISYDGTV (reference sequence). There are 16 residues in the CDR3. Unmatched junction bases numbered 3, after V lost 1 base and J lost 6 bases.